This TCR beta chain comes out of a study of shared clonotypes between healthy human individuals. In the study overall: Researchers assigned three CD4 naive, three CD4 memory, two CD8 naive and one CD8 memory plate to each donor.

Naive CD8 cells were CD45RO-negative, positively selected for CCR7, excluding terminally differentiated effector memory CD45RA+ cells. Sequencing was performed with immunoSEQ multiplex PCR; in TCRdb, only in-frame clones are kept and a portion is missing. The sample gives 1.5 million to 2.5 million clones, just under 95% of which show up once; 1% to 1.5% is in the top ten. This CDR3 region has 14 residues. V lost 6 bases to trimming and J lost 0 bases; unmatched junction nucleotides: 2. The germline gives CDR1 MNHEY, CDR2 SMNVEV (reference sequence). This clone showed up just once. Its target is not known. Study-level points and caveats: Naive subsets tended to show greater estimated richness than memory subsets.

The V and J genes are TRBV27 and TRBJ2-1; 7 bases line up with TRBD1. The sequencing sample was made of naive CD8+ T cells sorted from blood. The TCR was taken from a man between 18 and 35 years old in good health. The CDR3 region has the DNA TGTGCCAGCAGAGGGGACAGCTCCTACAATGAGCAGTTCTTC. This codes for CASRGDSSYNEQFF.